A single T cell receptor beta chain is shown here with its context. This record comes from a study of T cell changes during pregnancy in multiple sclerosis. CDR1 and CDR2 (germline): SGHRS, YFSETQ. Trimming left V 0 bases short and J 1 base short, with 18 bases between. This CDR3 is built from 18 residues. Using immunoSEQ multiplex PCR, the repertoire was profiled, and TCRdb retains in-frame clones only, with some absent. The sample yields tens of thousands of clones, 90% to 95% seen once. The chain joins TRBV5-1 to TRBJ2-3; a possible D gene is TRBD1 (5 bases). The starting material was peripheral blood, obtained in the third trimester of pregnancy. The receptor's source is a female donor in good health, enrolled as a control in a pregnancy study. In DNA, the CDR3 is TGCGCCAGCAGCTTGGCCGGTTTTGACAGTGTGGGCACAGATACGCAGTATTTT. This encodes CASSLAGFDSVGTDTQYF.